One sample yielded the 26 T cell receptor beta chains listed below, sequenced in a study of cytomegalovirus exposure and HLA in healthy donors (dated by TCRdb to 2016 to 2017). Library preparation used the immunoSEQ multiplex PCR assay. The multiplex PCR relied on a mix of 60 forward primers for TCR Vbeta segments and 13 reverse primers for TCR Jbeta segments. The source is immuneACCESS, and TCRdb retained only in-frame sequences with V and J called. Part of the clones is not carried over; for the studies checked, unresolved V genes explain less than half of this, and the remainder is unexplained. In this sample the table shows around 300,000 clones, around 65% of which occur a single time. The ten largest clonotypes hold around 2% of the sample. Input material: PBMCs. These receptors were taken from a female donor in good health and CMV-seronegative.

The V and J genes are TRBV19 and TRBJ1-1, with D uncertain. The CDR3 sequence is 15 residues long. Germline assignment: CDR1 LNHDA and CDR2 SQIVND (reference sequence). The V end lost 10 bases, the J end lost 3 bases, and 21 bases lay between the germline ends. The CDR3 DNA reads TGTGCCACTACCCCGCAGACCCACGGGGACACTGAAGCTTTCTTT. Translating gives CATTPQTHGDTEAFF.

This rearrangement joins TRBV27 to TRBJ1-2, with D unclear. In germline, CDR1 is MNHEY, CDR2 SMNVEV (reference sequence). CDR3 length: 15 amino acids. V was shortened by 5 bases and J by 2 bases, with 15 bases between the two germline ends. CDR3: CASSQSGGRNYGYTF. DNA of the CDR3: TGTGCCAGCAGTCAATCGGGAGGGAGGAACTATGGCTACACCTTC.

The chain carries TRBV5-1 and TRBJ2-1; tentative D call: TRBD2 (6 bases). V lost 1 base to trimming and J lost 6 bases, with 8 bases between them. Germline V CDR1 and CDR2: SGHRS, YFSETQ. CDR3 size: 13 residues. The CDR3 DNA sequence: TGCGCCAGCAGCTTGCCGGGACTCAATGAGCAGTTCTTC. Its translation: CASSLPGLNEQFF.

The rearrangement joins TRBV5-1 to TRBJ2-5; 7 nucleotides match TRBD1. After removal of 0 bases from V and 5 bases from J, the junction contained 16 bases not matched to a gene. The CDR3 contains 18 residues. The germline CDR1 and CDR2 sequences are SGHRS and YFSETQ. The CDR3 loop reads CASSLERDSTNPEETQYF. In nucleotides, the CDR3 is TGCGCCAGCAGCTTGGAGAGGGACAGCACCAACCCTGAGGAGACCCAGTACTTC.

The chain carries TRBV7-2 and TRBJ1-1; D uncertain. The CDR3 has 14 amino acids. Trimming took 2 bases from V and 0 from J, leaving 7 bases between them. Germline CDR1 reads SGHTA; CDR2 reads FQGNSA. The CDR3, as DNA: TGTGCCAGCAGCTTATCCGTTTTGAACACTGAAGCTTTCTTT. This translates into CASSLSVLNTEAFF.

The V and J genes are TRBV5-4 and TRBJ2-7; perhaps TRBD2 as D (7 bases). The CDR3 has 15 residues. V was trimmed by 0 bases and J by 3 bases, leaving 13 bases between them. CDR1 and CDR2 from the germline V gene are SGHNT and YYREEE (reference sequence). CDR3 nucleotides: TGTGCCAGCAGCTTGGACGGGGGAGGGGGCTACGAGCAGTACTTC. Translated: CASSLDGGGGYEQYF.

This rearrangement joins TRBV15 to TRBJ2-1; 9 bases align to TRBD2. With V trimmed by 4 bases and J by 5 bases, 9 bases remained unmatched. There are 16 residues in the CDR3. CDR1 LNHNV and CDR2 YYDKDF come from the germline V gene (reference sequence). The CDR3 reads CATSTLTSGAHNEQFF. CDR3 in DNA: TGTGCCACCAGCACACTGACTAGCGGAGCCCACAATGAGCAGTTCTTC.

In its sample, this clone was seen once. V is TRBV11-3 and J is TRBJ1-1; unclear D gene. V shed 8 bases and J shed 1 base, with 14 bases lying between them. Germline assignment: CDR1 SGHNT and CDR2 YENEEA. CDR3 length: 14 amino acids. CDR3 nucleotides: TGTGCCAGCGGTGCCCAGCAGGCGAACACTGAAGCTTTCTTT. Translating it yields CASGAQQANTEAFF.

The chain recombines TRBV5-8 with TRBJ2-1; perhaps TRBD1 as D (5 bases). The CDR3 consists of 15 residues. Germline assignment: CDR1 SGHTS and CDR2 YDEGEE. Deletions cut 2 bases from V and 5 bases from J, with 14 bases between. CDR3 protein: CASSFQGPWDNEQFF. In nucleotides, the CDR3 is TGTGCCAGCAGCTTTCAGGGCCCCTGGGACAATGAGCAGTTCTTC.

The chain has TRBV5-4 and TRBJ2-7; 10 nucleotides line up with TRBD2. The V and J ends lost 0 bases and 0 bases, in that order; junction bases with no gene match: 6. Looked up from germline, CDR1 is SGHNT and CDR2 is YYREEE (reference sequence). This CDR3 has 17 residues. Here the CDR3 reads CASSLGLAGGRSYEQYF. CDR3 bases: TGTGCCAGCAGCTTGGGTTTAGCGGGAGGCCGCTCCTACGAGCAGTACTTC.

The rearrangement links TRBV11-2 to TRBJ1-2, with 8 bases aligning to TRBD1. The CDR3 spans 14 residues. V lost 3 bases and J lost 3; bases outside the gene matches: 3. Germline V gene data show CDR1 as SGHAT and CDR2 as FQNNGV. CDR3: CASSFGQGHYGYTF. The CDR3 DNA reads TGTGCCAGCAGCTTCGGACAGGGCCACTATGGCTACACCTTC. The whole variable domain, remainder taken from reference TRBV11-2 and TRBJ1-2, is EAGVAQSPRYKIIEKRQSVAFWCNPISGHATLYWYQQILGQGPKLLIQFQNNGVVDDSQLPKDRFSAERLKGVDSTLKIQPAKLEDSAVYLCASSFGQGHYGYTFGSGTRLTVV.

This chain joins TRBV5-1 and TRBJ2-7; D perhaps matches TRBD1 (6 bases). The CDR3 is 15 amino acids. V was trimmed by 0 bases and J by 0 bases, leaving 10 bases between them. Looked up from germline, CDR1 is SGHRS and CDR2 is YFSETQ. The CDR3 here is CASSLGGRASYEQYF. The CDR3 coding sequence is TGCGCCAGCAGCTTGGGGGGGCGAGCCTCCTACGAGCAGTACTTC. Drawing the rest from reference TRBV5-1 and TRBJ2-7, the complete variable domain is KAGVTQTPRYLIKTRGQQVTLSCSPISGHRSVSWYQQTPGQGLQFLFEYFSETQRNKGNFPGRFSGRQFSNSRSEMNVSTLELGDSALYLCASSLGGRASYEQYFGPGTRLTVT.

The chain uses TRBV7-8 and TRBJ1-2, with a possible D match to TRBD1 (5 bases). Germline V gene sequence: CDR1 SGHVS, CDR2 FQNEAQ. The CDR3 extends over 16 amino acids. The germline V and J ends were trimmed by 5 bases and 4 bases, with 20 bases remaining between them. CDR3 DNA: TGTGCCAGCAGCATTAGATCCCCCAGGGAGGGCTATGGCTACACCTTC. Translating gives CASSIRSPREGYGYTF.

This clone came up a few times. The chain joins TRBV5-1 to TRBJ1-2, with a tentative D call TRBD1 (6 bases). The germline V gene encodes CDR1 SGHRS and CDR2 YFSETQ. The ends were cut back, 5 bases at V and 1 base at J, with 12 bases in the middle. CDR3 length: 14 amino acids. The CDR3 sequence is CASSLTGSNYGYTF. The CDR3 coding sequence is TGCGCCAGCAGTTTAACAGGGAGTAACTATGGCTACACCTTC.

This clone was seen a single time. The CDR3 protein is CASSLPGTYEQYF. CDR3 nucleotides: TGTGCCAGCAGTTTACCGGGGACCTACGAGCAGTACTTC. The chain couples TRBV27 to TRBJ2-7; a weak D match, TRBD2 (5 bases). The length of the CDR3 is 13 residues. Trimming left V 2 bases short and J 2 bases short, with 7 bases between. CDR1 and CDR2 (germline): MNHEY, SMNVEV (reference sequence).

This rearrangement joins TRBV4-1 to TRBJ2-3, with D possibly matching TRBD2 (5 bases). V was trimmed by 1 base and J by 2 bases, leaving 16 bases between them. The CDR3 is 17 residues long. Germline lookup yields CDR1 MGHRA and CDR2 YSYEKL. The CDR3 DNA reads TGCGCCAGCAGCCAAGGTCGCTTGGGTCGGGACACAGATACGCAGTATTTT. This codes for CASSQGRLGRDTDTQYF.

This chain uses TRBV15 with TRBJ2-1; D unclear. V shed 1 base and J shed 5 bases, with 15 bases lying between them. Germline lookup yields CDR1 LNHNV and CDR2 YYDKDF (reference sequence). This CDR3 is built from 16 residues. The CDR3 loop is CATSRVGTRRDNEQFF. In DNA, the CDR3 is TGTGCCACCAGCAGAGTGGGTACTCGCCGGGACAATGAGCAGTTCTTC.

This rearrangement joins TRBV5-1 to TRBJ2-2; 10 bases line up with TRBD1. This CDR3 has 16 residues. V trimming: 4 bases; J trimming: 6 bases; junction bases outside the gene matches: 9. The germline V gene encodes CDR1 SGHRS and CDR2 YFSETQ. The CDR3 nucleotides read TGCGCCAGCAGCCCGGGACAGGGGATGATGGCCGGGGAGCTGTTTTTT. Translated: CASSPGQGMMAGELFF.

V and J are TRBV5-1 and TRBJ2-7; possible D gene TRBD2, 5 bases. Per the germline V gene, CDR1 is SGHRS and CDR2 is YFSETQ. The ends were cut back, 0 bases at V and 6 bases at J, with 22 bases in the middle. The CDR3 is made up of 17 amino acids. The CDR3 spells CASSLEVGSWPEGEQYF. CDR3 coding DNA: TGCGCCAGCAGCTTGGAGGTGGGTAGTTGGCCCGAGGGCGAGCAGTACTTC.

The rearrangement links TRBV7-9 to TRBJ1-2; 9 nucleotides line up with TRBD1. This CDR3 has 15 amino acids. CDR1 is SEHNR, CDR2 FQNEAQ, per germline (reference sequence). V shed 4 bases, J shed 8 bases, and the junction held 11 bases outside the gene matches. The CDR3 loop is CASSWKQGAFGGYTF. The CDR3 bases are TGTGCCAGCAGCTGGAAACAGGGGGCCTTTGGGGGCTACACCTTC.

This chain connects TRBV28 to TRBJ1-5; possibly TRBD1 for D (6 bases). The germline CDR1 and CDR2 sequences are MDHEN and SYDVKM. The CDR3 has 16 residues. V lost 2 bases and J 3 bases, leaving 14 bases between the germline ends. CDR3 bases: TGTGCCAGCAGTTTACCCAGAACAGGGCCCAATCAGCCCCAGCATTTT. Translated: CASSLPRTGPNQPQHF.

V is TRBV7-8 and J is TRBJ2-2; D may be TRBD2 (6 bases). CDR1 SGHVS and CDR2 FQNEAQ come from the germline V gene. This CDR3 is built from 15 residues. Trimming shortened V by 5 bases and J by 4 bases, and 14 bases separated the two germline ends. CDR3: CASSPGTSLTGELFF. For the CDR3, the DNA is TGTGCCAGCAGCCCCGGGACTTCACTCACCGGGGAGCTGTTTTTT.

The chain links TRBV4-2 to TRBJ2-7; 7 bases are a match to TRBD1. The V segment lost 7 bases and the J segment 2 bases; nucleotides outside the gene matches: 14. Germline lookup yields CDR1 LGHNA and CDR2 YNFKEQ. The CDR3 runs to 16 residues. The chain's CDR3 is CASTPFLDRVAYEQYF. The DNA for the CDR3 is TGTGCCAGCACCCCGTTTTTAGACAGGGTGGCCTACGAGCAGTACTTC.

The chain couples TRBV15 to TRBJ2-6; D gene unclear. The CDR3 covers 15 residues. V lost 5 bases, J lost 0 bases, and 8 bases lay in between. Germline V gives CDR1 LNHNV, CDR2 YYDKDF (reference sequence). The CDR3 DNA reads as TGTGCCACCAGCCCCCGTTCCTCTGGGGCCAACGTCCTGACTTTC. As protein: CATSPRSSGANVLTF.

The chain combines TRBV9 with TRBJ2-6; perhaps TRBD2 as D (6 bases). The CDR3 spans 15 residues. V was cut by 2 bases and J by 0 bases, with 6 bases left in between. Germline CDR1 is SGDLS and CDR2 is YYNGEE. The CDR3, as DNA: TGTGCCAGCAGCGTGGGGGGCTCTGGGGCCAACGTCCTGACTTTC. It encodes CASSVGGSGANVLTF.

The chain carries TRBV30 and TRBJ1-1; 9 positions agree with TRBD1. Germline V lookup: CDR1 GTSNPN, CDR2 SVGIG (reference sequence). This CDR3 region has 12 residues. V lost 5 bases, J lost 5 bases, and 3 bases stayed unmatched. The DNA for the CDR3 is TGTGCCTGGGGGGACAGGGAGACTGAAGCTTTCTTT. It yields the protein CAWGDRETEAFF. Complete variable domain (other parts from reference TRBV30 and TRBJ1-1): SQTIHQWPATLVQPVGSPLSLECTVEGTSNPNLYWYRQAAGRGLQLLFYSVGIGQISSEVPQNLSASRPQDRQFILSSKKLLLSDSGFYLCAWGDRETEAFFGQGTRLTVV.